This entry lists 13 T cell receptor beta chains sequenced from one sample in a study of blood T cell repertoires in COVID-19. Only in-frame clones appear in the TCRdb table, and some are missing; sequencing was by immunoSEQ multiplex PCR. The table lists around 140,000 clones, approximately 90% of them singletons. The sequenced material came from peripheral blood. These receptors originate from a human donor in a cohort sampled during active COVID-19.

CDR3 DNA sequence: TGCGCCAGCAGTGGCACGGGGGGGCCGGGCACAGATACGCAGTATTTT. Translating gives CASSGTGGPGTDTQYF. The rearrangement joins TRBV10-2 to TRBJ2-3, with TRBD2 matching 8 bases. Germline V CDR1 and CDR2: WSHSY, SAAADI. The CDR3 spans 16 residues. With V trimmed by 4 bases and J by 1 base, 7 bases remained unmatched.

This clone appeared once. The rearrangement links TRBV19 to TRBJ2-7; 8 nucleotides align to TRBD1. CDR1 and CDR2 from the germline V gene are LNHDA and SQIVND (reference sequence). CDR3 length: 19 residues. The V gene end was trimmed by 6 bases and the J gene end by 0 bases; junction bases not matched to a gene: 19. The CDR3 DNA reads as TGTGCCAGTAGCCCTAACCCCGACAGGGGACGCAGGAGCTCCTACGAGCAGTACTTC. Translation gives CASSPNPDRGRRSSYEQYF.

The rearrangement joins TRBV11-2 to TRBJ2-1; D is possibly TRBD2 (7 bases). The CDR3 loop spans 16 amino acids. Deletions cut 5 bases from V and 4 bases from J, with 18 bases between. The V gene's germline CDR1 is SGHAT and CDR2 FQNNGV. In nucleotides, the CDR3 is TGTGCCAGCAGCGTATTCAGGGGAGGGAGATACAATGAGCAGTTCTTC. Translated: CASSVFRGGRYNEQFF. Based on the CDR3 plus reference TRBV11-2 and TRBJ2-1, the full variable domain is EAGVAQSPRYKIIEKRQSVAFWCNPISGHATLYWYQQILGQGPKLLIQFQNNGVVDDSQLPKDRFSAERLKGVDSTLKIQPAKLEDSAVYLCASSVFRGGRYNEQFFGPGTRLTVL.

The V call is TRBV7-2, the J call TRBJ2-3; the D gene is possibly TRBD2 (6 bases). V was clipped by 1 base and J by 0 bases, with 17 bases between them. The germline V gene encodes CDR1 SGHTA and CDR2 FQGNSA. The CDR3 sequence is 18 residues long. CDR3 nucleotide sequence: TGTGCCAGCAGCTTAGGGTCCCCCCGACTAGTTAGCACAGATACGCAGTATTTT. It codes for CASSLGSPRLVSTDTQYF. Combining the CDR3 with reference TRBV7-2 and TRBJ2-3 gives the whole variable domain GAGVSQSPSNKVTEKGKDVELRCDPISGHTALYWYRQSLGQGLEFLIYFQGNSAPDKSGLPSDRFSAERTGGSVSTLTIQRTQQEDSAVYLCASSLGSPRLVSTDTQYFGPGTRLTVL.

This chain links TRBV4-3 with TRBJ2-5, with D possibly TRBD2 on 6 matching bases. V was trimmed by 7 bases and J by 5 bases, leaving 14 bases between them. The CDR3 length is 13 residues. The germline CDR1 and CDR2 sequences are LGHNA and YSLEER. CDR3 protein: CASTREVGETQYF. CDR3 nucleotide sequence: TGCGCCAGCACGAGGGAGGTCGGCGAGACCCAGTACTTC.

This clone has just a few counts. The chain recombines TRBV6-4 with TRBJ2-3; D is possibly TRBD1 (5 bases). This CDR3 has 13 residues. V shed 2 bases and J shed 6 bases, with 9 bases lying between them. Germline values: CDR1 MRHNA, CDR2 SNTAGT. This CDR3 is CASSDGATDTQYF. DNA of the CDR3: TGTGCCAGCAGTGACGGGGCGACGGATACGCAGTATTTT.

In this sample, this clone turned up once. This chain joins TRBV7-2 and TRBJ2-1, with a tentative D call TRBD2 (6 bases). Germline CDR1 and CDR2: SGHTA and FQGNSA. The CDR3 spans 13 residues. Trimming cost V 5 bases and J 4 bases, with 9 bases left between them. The CDR3 DNA follows: TGTGCCAGCAGCGCCGGGAGATACAATGAGCAGTTCTTC. This sequence encodes CASSAGRYNEQFF.

The rearrangement uses TRBV5-1 and TRBJ2-2; 9 bases line up with TRBD1. The CDR3 has 14 residues. V gave up 4 bases and J gave up 8 bases; unmatched junction bases: 6. Germline CDR1 is SGHRS and CDR2 is YFSETQ. CDR3 sequence: CASSPGTGQGELFF. Here the CDR3 DNA reads TGCGCCAGCAGCCCCGGGACAGGGCAGGGGGAGCTGTTTTTT.

The gene calls are TRBV9 and TRBJ2-3, with D possibly matching TRBD1 (6 bases). The CDR3 is 15 amino acids. Germline-derived CDR1 and CDR2 are SGDLS and YYNGEE. Trimming shortened V by 3 bases and J by 3 bases, and 14 bases separated the two germline ends. The CDR3 sequence is CASSASGVATDTQYF. Here the CDR3 DNA reads TGTGCCAGCAGCGCCTCAGGGGTCGCGACAGATACGCAGTATTTT. Complete variable domain (other parts from reference TRBV9 and TRBJ2-3): DSGVTQTPKHLITATGQRVTLRCSPRSGDLSVYWYQQSLDQGLQFLIQYYNGEERAKGNILERFSAQQFPDLHSELNLSSLELGDSALYFCASSASGVATDTQYFGPGTRLTVL.

This clone has just one count. The chain recombines TRBV12-3 or TRBV12-4 with TRBJ1-2, with a weak D call TRBD1 (6 bases). The CDR3 length is 12 residues. Between the trimmed V and J ends, which lost 6 bases and 12 bases, there was a span of 17 bases. The CDR3 DNA reads TGTGCCAGCAGGTTGTTACCGGGACAACACACCTTC. Protein: CASRLLPGQHTF.

This chain connects TRBV6-5 to TRBJ1-6; 7 bases map to TRBD1. This CDR3 region has 15 residues. J gave up 7 bases and V 2 bases, and 5 bases lay outside the gene matches. Germline V gives CDR1 MNHEY, CDR2 SVGAGI. The CDR3 nucleotides are TGTGCCAGCAGTTACGCCGACAGGGTAAATTCACCCCTCCACTTT. Protein product: CASSYADRVNSPLHF.

The J gene is TRBJ2-7, the V gene TRBV7-2, with TRBD2 matching over 9 bases. This CDR3 contains 16 residues. Germline loops: CDR1 SGHTA, CDR2 FQGNSA. After removal of 2 bases from V and 5 bases from J, the junction contained 10 bases not matched to a gene. The CDR3 nucleotides are TGTGCCAGCAGCTTAAGTACGACTAGCGGAAGTAACGAGCAGTACTTC. Its translation: CASSLSTTSGSNEQYF.

The chain carries TRBV7-8 and TRBJ1-5, with unresolved D. The CDR3 has 16 residues. V lost 0 bases to trimming and J lost 0 bases, with 9 bases between them. CDR1 SGHVS and CDR2 FQNEAQ come from the germline V gene. In DNA, the CDR3 is TGTGCCAGCAGCTTAGCGGGCCGGCATAGCAATCAGCCCCAGCATTTT. This encodes CASSLAGRHSNQPQHF.